This TCR beta chain appears in the sequencing data of a study of T cell responses to AZD1222 COVID-19 vaccine. Overall study: Second-dose intervals near 4 or 12 weeks were combined. General study results and limits: Nearly half of spike-specific TCRs reportedly target unmutated variant regions. At study baseline, merely a handful of AZD1222 recipients were seropositive.

Regarding this clone: Its cognate antigen is unknown.

Deletions cut 4 bases from V and 7 bases from J, with 22 bases between. The CDR3 consists of 16 residues. CDR1 SGHVS and CDR2 FNYEAQ come from the germline V gene. Here immunoSEQ multiplex PCR was the method, and the copy in TCRdb shows in-frame clones only, minus some. The sample holds about 160,000 clones, about 88% seen once. The sequencing used peripheral blood, collected on day 0 of AZD1222 vaccination. The TCR comes from an adult in good health. The chain carries TRBV7-6 and TRBJ1-2; TRBD1 might be the D (6 bases). In DNA form, the CDR3 reads TGTGCCAGCAGCTCAACCCCCGAGACAGGCCGGGGTGGCTACACCTTC. Protein sequence: CASSSTPETGRGGYTF. Full variable domain (outside the CDR3, taken from reference TRBV7-6 and TRBJ1-2): GAGVSQSPRYKVTKRGQDVALRCDPISGHVSLYWYRQALGQGPEFLTYFNYEAQQDKSGLPNDRFSAERPEGSISTLTIQRTEQRDSAMYRCASSSTPETGRGGYTFGSGTRLTVV.